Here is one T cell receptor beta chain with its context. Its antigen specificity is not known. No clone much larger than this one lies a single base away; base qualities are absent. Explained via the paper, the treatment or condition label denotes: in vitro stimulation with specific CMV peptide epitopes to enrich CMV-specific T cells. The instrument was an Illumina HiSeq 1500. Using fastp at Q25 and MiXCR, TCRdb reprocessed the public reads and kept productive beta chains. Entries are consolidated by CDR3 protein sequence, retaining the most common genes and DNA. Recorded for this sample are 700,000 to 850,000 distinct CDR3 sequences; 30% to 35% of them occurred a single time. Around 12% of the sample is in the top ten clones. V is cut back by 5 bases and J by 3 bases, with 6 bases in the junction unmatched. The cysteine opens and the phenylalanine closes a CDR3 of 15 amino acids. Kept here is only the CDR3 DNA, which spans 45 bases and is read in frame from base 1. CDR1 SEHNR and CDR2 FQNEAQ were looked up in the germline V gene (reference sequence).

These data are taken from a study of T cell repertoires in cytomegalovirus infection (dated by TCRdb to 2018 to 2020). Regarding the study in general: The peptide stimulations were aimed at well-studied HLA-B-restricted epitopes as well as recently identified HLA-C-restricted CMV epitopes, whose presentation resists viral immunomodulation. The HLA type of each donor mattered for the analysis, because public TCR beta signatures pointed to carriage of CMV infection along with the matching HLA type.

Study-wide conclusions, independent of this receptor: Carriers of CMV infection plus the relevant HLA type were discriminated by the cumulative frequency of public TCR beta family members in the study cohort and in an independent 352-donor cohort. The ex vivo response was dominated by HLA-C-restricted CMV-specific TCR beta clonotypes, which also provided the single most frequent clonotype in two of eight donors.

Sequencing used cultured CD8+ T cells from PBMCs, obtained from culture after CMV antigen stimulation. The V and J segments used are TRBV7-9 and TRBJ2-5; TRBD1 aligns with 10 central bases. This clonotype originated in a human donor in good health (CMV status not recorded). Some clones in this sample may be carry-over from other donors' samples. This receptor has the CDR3 CASSARDRGKETQYF. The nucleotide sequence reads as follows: TGTGCCAGCAGCGCCCGGGACAGGGGTAAAGAGACCCAGTACTTC. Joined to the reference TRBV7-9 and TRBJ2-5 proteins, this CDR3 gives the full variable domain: DTGVSQNPRHKITKRGQNVTFRCDPISEHNRLYWYRQTLGQGPEFLTYFQNEAQLEKSRLLSDRFSAERPKGSFSTLEIQRTEQGDSAMYLCASSARDRGKETQYFGPGTRLLVL.